This entry features one TCR beta chain sequence. Its antigen is not identified. CDR1 is LNHDA, CDR2 SQIVND, per germline (reference sequence). This CDR3 comprises 15 residues. With V trimmed by 8 bases and J by 5 bases, 12 bases remained unmatched. The data were taken from a study of T-cell memory formation after mild COVID-19. It was 5'RACE with constant-segment primers that produced the TCR alpha and TCR beta cDNA libraries, which carried sample barcodes and UMIs. TCRdb redid the calling of the 5' RACE reads with MiXCR, one entry per CDR3 protein. The repertoire consists of 450,000 or so distinct CDR3 sequences, with about 23% occurring once and the leading ten covering approximately 13%. Broader study findings: A second wave of clones peaked on day 37, and their SARS-CoV-2 specificity went unconfirmed. From day 15 to 85, contracting clones were balanced between CD4 and CD8, whereas later expanders leaned toward CD4+. Cross-reactive memory apparently joined, as some responding clones appeared in pre-infection memory.

V is TRBV19 and J is TRBJ2-1, with 7 bases that match TRBD2. Sample: PBMCs or a T cell subset sorted from them (not recorded which). The sequence was obtained from an adult woman who had mild COVID-19 (a few samples of this study predate the infection). Cell type and time point are not known. CDR3 residues: CASGGFWAGDNEQFF. Written as DNA, the CDR3 is TGTGCCAGTGGGGGGTTCTGGGCGGGGGACAATGAGCAGTTCTTC.